Following are 30 T cell receptor beta chains from one sample sequenced in a study of CD8+CD57+ T cells in acquired aplastic anemia. Patients included in sequencing had previously demonstrated CD8+CD57+ cell expansion by flow cytometry. Profiles of TCR beta VDJ and CDR3 were generated from a genomic DNA template. TCRdb analysed the reads with MiXCR anew, one entry per CDR3 protein. The sample has 200,000 to 250,000 distinct CDR3 sequences, roughly 50% seen once. Sequencing used sorted CD4+, CD8+, or CD8+CD57+ T cells (not recorded which) from PBMCs. These receptors all stem from a human donor with aplastic anemia.

This chain links TRBV7-6 with TRBJ1-6; D might be TRBD1 (6 bases). Germline loops: CDR1 SGHVS, CDR2 FNYEAQ. V was cut by 3 bases and J by 8 bases, with 11 bases left in between. This CDR3 region has 14 residues. Here the CDR3 reads CASSFGTIDSPLHF. In nucleotides, the CDR3 is TGTGCCAGCAGCTTTGGGACAATCGATTCACCCCTCCACTTT.

V usage is TRBV5-6 and J usage is TRBJ2-7, with 7 bases matching TRBD1. V was pared by 4 bases and J by 0 bases, with 7 bases of the junction left unmatched. The germline V gene encodes CDR1 SGHDT and CDR2 YYEEEE. There are 15 residues in the CDR3. In DNA form, the CDR3 reads TGTGCCAGCAGCCTTGGGACAGCGGTCTCCTACGAGCAGTACGTC. Translating it yields CASSLGTAVSYEQYV.

Worth noting for this clonotype: A much larger clonotype is one base distant, so this may be a read error. In nucleotides, the CDR3 is TGTGCCAGCAGCTGTGGACGGGAGACCCAGTACTTC. Amino acid sequence: CASSCGRETQYF. The gene calls are TRBV3-1 and TRBJ2-5; D remains unclear. The CDR3 totals 12 residues. Germline CDR1 LGHDT, CDR2 YNNKEL (reference sequence). The ends were cut back, 5 bases at V and 5 bases at J, with 9 bases in the middle.

The table lists this clonotype with many counts. The chain couples TRBV12-3 or TRBV12-4 to TRBJ2-1; 9 positions agree with TRBD2. The CDR3 is 17 residues long. Unmatched junction bases numbered 10, after V lost 1 base and J lost 6 bases. For the CDR3, the DNA is TGTGCCAGCAGTTTAGATCGGTCACTAGCGGGCTTCAATGAGCAGTTCTTC. Translating gives CASSLDRSLAGFNEQFF.

V is TRBV7-2 and J is TRBJ1-1, with D hard to call. The ends were cut back, 4 bases at V and 6 bases at J, with 15 bases in the middle. There are 14 residues in the CDR3. Germline lookup yields CDR1 SGHTA and CDR2 FQGNSA. The CDR3 is CASSSRSVSSEAFF. CDR3 coding DNA: TGTGCCAGCAGCTCGAGATCCGTGAGTTCTGAAGCTTTCTTT.

This clonotype was recorded a few times. Given a much more abundant clone one base away, this may be a read error. The chain joins TRBV20-1 to TRBJ2-7; perhaps TRBD2 as D (5 bases). The CDR3 has 11 residues. CDR1 and CDR2 (germline): DFQATT, SNEGSKA (reference sequence). Trimming removed 5 bases at V and 5 bases at J, with 10 bases between. The CDR3: CSAPEGDEQYF. DNA of the CDR3: TGCAGTGCTCCTGAGGGCGACGAGCAGTACTTC.

Many counts were recorded for this clonotype. The chain recombines TRBV5-1 with TRBJ2-7; possibly TRBD2 for D (6 bases). The CDR3 extends over 14 amino acids. The ends were cut back, 4 bases at V and 5 bases at J, with 16 bases in the middle. The germline CDR1 and CDR2 sequences are SGHRS and YFSETQ. CDR3 sequence reads: CASSINGGRHEQYF. The CDR3 nucleotides read TGCGCCAGCAGCATAAATGGGGGGAGACACGAGCAGTACTTC.

The chain has TRBV7-2 and TRBJ1-2, with D tentatively TRBD1 (5 bases). Trimming stripped 5 bases from V and 4 bases from J, with 17 bases between. The CDR3 sequence is 15 residues long. Germline V gives CDR1 SGHTA, CDR2 FQGNSA. The CDR3 here is CASSTKAGIVYGYTF. CDR3 nucleotide sequence: TGTGCCAGCAGCACCAAAGCAGGGATCGTCTATGGCTACACCTTC.

This clonotype was counted a single time. The V and J genes are TRBV9 and TRBJ1-6; perhaps TRBD1 as D (6 bases). The CDR3 is 17 amino acids. In germline, CDR1 is SGDLS, CDR2 YYNGEE. V gave up 4 bases and J gave up 5 bases, with 19 bases separating them. The CDR3 bases are TGTGCCAGCAGCCAAGGAGTTGCAGGGGCGCATAATTCACCCCTCCACTTT. Translated: CASSQGVAGAHNSPLHF.

The table lists this clonotype with many counts. CDR3 region: CASSATGTGLADTQYF. DNA for the CDR3: TGTGCCAGCAGTGCCACCGGGACAGGGTTGGCAGATACGCAGTATTTT. The V call is TRBV6-1, the J call TRBJ2-3; TRBD1 matches at 9 bases. The CDR3 is 16 amino acids. Per the germline V gene, CDR1 is MNHNS and CDR2 is SASEGT. The V segment lost 4 bases and the J segment 4 bases; nucleotides outside the gene matches: 9.

In its sample, this clonotype was seen many times. The chain employs TRBV5-4 and TRBJ1-5; 11 bases match TRBD1. This CDR3 comprises 16 residues. V was pared by 2 bases and J by 3 bases, with 4 bases of the junction left unmatched. The germline CDR1 and CDR2 sequences are SGHNT and YYREEE (reference sequence). CDR3 DNA sequence: TGTGCCAGCAGCTTCACGGGACAGGGGGTCAATCAGCCCCAGCATTTT. It specifies CASSFTGQGVNQPQHF.

The V call is TRBV12-3 or TRBV12-4, the J call TRBJ1-4; 9 bases agree with TRBD1. The CDR3 runs 14 residues. V lost 8 bases to trimming and J lost 8 bases; unmatched junction nucleotides: 9. CDR3 in DNA: TGTGCCAGCGGGGACAGGGCCGGGTTAGAAAAACTGTTTTTT. Amino acids: CASGDRAGLEKLFF.

Remarks on this clonotype: Sequence at one end of the junction differs from germline and may be a read error. V usage is TRBV7-8 and J usage is TRBJ1-1; TRBD1 aligns across 8 bases. CDR3 length: 15 residues. Germline V gene lookup returns CDR1 SGHVS and CDR2 FQNEAQ. CDR3 region: CASSLDPTGATEAFF. The CDR3 DNA reads TGTGCCAGCAGTTTAGACCCGACAGGGGCCACTGAAGCTTTCTTT.

The V call is TRBV5-1, the J call TRBJ2-3; possible D gene TRBD1, 6 bases. Trimming stripped 6 bases from V and 0 bases from J, with 17 bases between. CDR3 size: 16 residues. Germline values: CDR1 SGHRS, CDR2 YFSETQ. The CDR3 DNA is TGCGCCAGCACCTCTAGACGGGACACTAGCACAGATACGCAGTATTTT. Its protein product is CASTSRRDTSTDTQYF.

The chain has TRBV18 and TRBJ2-2, with D perhaps being TRBD1 or TRBD2 (5 bases each). Germline CDR1 and CDR2: KGHSH and LQKENI. This CDR3 is built from 16 residues. The V and J ends lost 0 bases and 4 bases respectively, with 12 bases between them. CDR3 protein: CASSPPTGRGTGELFF. The CDR3 region has the DNA TGTGCCAGCTCACCACCGACGGGGCGCGGCACCGGGGAGCTGTTTTTT. Full variable domain (rest looked up from reference TRBV18 and TRBJ2-2): NAGVMQNPRHLVRRRGQEARLRCSPMKGHSHVYWYRQLPEEGLKFMVYLQKENIIDESGMPKERFSAEFPKEGPSILRIQQVVRGDSAAYFCASSPPTGRGTGELFFGEGSRLTVL.

The J gene is TRBJ2-7, the V gene TRBV20-1; 9 bases are a match to TRBD1. The J segment lost 3 bases and the V segment lost 3 bases, leaving 6 bases of the junction unmatched. The CDR3 loop spans 14 amino acids. Germline CDR1 and CDR2: DFQATT and SNEGSKA (reference sequence). This CDR3 is CSARSRDRVYEQYF. DNA of the CDR3: TGCAGTGCTAGGAGCCGGGACAGGGTCTACGAGCAGTACTTC.

This clonotype was seen a handful of times. Possible read error: a much larger clone is one base away. The V call is TRBV7-9, the J call TRBJ2-2; 7 nucleotides align to TRBD1. CDR1 and CDR2 (germline): SEHNR, FQNEAQ (reference sequence). V was clipped by 6 bases and J by 5 bases; unmatched bases: 9. CDR3 size: 15 residues. The CDR3 region has the DNA TGTGCCAGCAGTCGACGGGCAGGGGGAACCGGGGAGCTGTTTTTT. Protein: CASSRRAGGTGELFF.

For this clonotype: At one boundary the junction diverges from the germline segment, which might be a read error. CDR3 nucleotide sequence: TGCGCCAGCAGCCAAGATAGAACATATAGCTCCTACAATGAGCAGTTCTTC. Its protein is CASSQDRTYSSYNEQFF. This chain connects TRBV9 to TRBJ2-1; D gene unclear. CDR1 and CDR2 (germline): SGDLS, YYNGEE. The CDR3 runs to 17 residues.

This clonotype was picked up many times. This rearrangement joins TRBV11-2 to TRBJ1-1; 7 bases agree with TRBD1. The CDR3 has 13 residues. The V gene's germline CDR1 is SGHAT and CDR2 FQNNGV. The junction had 6 bases not matched to a gene; V was cut back by 5 bases and J by 6 bases. CDR3 sequence (DNA): TGTGCCAGCAGCCCCACAGGGGTCTCTGAAGCTTTCTTT. The encoded protein is CASSPTGVSEAFF.

Concerning this clonotype itself: A much bigger clone sits one base away, suggesting this may be a read error. The gene calls are TRBV3-1 and TRBJ1-6; no firm D call. The CDR3 totals 12 residues. CDR1 and CDR2 (germline): LGHDT, YNNKEL (reference sequence). The CDR3 DNA sequence: TGTGCCTGCAGCCAGGTCAGCGGTACCCTCCACTTT. Its protein is CACSQVSGTLHF.

J is TRBJ2-4 and V is TRBV12-3 or TRBV12-4; unclear D gene. Trimming left V 6 bases short and J 3 bases short, with 6 bases between. The length of the CDR3 is 12 residues. The DNA for the CDR3 is TGTGCCAGCAGGGGCGGCAAAAACATTCAGTACTTC. Protein product: CASRGGKNIQYF.

The chain carries TRBV12-3 or TRBV12-4 and TRBJ2-2; a weak D match, TRBD1 (5 bases). The CDR3 length is 16 residues. The V end lost 4 bases, the J end lost 7 bases, and 19 bases lay between the germline ends. CDR3 nucleotide sequence: TGTGCCAGCAGTTCCTTAGGTAGGGGCCATAGCGGGGAGCTGTTTTTT. Its protein is CASSSLGRGHSGELFF.

V and J are TRBV28 and TRBJ2-3; no reliable D call. V lost 2 bases and J lost 2, with 8 bases in between. CDR1 is MDHEN and CDR2 is SYDVKM in the germline V gene. CDR3 length: 14 amino acids. The CDR3 region has the DNA TGTGCCAGCAGTTTACCGGGTTACACAGATACGCAGTATTTT. It translates to CASSLPGYTDTQYF.

This chain links TRBV15 with TRBJ2-1; 11 bases match TRBD2. Germline V CDR1 and CDR2: LNHNV, YYDKDF (reference sequence). Trimming at V came to 1 base and at J to 7 bases, leaving 12 bases not matched to a gene. The CDR3 length is 18 residues. As DNA, the CDR3 is TGTGCCACCAGCAGAGGTTCGTCTAGCGGGGGGCCGCGGAATGAGCAGTTCTTC. Amino acid sequence: CATSRGSSSGGPRNEQFF.

J is TRBJ2-7 and V is TRBV6-6; 9 positions match TRBD2. The ends lost 5 bases at V and 5 bases at J; junction bases unmatched: 7. Germline V gives CDR1 MNHNY, CDR2 SVGAGI (reference sequence). The CDR3 covers 14 residues. The DNA of the CDR3 is TGTGCCAGCAGTAGGTCGGCTAGCGGGGACGAGCAGTACTTC. Translation: CASSRSASGDEQYF.

This clonotype was seen many times. The rearrangement uses TRBV19 and TRBJ2-1; the D gene could be TRBD1 or TRBD2 (5 bases each). Germline V lookup: CDR1 LNHDA, CDR2 SQIVND (reference sequence). This CDR3 has 13 residues. Trimming cost V 7 bases and J 13 bases, with 20 bases left between them. The CDR3 spells CASTGTGSQGQFF. CDR3 DNA sequence: TGTGCCAGTACCGGGACGGGGTCCCAGGGCCAGTTCTTC.

Points on this clonotype: A much larger clone lies a single base off, so this may be a read error. The genes are TRBV5-1 and TRBJ2-1, with D uncertain. Per the germline V gene, CDR1 is SGHRS and CDR2 is YFSETQ. This CDR3 contains 15 residues. Trimming pared 1 base from V and 3 bases from J, leaving 11 bases between. CDR3 in amino acids: CASSLSVGLYNEQFF. The CDR3 nucleotides are TGCGCCAGCAGCTTGTCCGTGGGTCTCTACAATGAGCAGTTCTTC.

This clonotype was seen ten or more times. V is TRBV9 and J is TRBJ2-7, with 12 bases aligning to TRBD2. This CDR3 comprises 14 residues. In germline, CDR1 is SGDLS, CDR2 YYNGEE. V shed 3 bases and J 6 bases; nucleotides not matched to a gene: 4. The CDR3 spells CASSATSGGTEQYF. The CDR3 DNA sequence: TGTGCCAGCAGCGCTACTAGCGGGGGGACCGAGCAGTACTTC. Variable domain in full (rest from reference TRBV9 and TRBJ2-7): DSGVTQTPKHLITATGQRVTLRCSPRSGDLSVYWYQQSLDQGLQFLIQYYNGEERAKGNILERFSAQQFPDLHSELNLSSLELGDSALYFCASSATSGGTEQYFGPGTRLTVT.

There are many counts of this clonotype. V is TRBV6-1 and J is TRBJ2-7; TRBD1 matches at 10 bases. The germline gives CDR1 MNHNS, CDR2 SASEGT. CDR3 length equals 16 residues. Trimming cost V 6 bases and J 2 bases; bases outside gene matches: 10. CDR3 nucleotide sequence: TGTGCCAGCAGAAGGGACAGGGGAGGAACGGCCTACGAGCAGTACTTC. Residues: CASRRDRGGTAYEQYF.

There are many counts of this clonotype. The J gene is TRBJ2-5, the V gene TRBV18; the D is unclear. Trimming took off 4 bases at V and 3 bases at J, with 12 bases between the two ends. The CDR3 runs 14 residues. CDR1 KGHSH and CDR2 LQKENI come from the germline V gene. As DNA, the CDR3 is TGTGCCAGCTCACGGACCCCAACGGAAGAGACCCAGTACTTC. Its protein is CASSRTPTEETQYF.